This T cell receptor (beta chain) was found in a study of T cells in localized non-small cell lung cancer. The method was immunoSEQ multiplex PCR; TCRdb's version includes in-frame clones alone and lacks a portion of them. The sample shows around 78,000 clones, more than 75% of them seen only once. With 2 bases clipped from V and 4 bases from J, the junction kept 10 bases outside the gene matches. The CDR3 covers 17 residues. Per germline, CDR1 ENHRY and CDR2 SYGVKD. Findings and limits, study-wide: The study found T cell clonality highest in uninvolved adjacent lung, above tumor.

For this clone: Its specificity is unknown.

This TCR came from a woman aged 40 to 75 with stage I squamous cell lung carcinoma. The chain couples TRBV10-3 to TRBJ1-4; 7 bases are shared with TRBD1. This sample comprised peripheral blood, obtained before any cancer treatment. The CDR3 sequence: CAISELRTGPLNEKLFF. As DNA, the CDR3 is TGTGCCATCAGTGAGCTCAGGACAGGCCCCCTTAATGAAAAACTGTTTTTT.